These 10 T cell receptor beta chains came from one sample sequenced in a study of T cell changes during pregnancy in multiple sclerosis. The assay was immunoSEQ multiplex PCR, and TCRdb's table has in-frame clones only and misses some. Seen here are about 39,000 clones, more than 85% observed once, and the top ten hold under 2.5%. Here the sequenced sample was CD4+ T cells from peripheral blood mononuclear cells, taken after pregnancy. Every receptor here comes from a female donor in good health, enrolled as a control in a pregnancy study.

The rearrangement links TRBV18 to TRBJ2-2; D remains unclear. Germline assignment: CDR1 KGHSH and CDR2 LQKENI. CDR3 length: 13 residues. The V and J ends lost 2 bases and 6 bases respectively, with 7 bases between them. Here the CDR3 DNA reads TGTGCCAGCTCACCAGCCAGCGCCGGGGAGCTGTTTTTT. Residues: CASSPASAGELFF. The variable domain in full, with the rest retrieved from reference TRBV18 and TRBJ2-2, is NAGVMQNPRHLVRRRGQEARLRCSPMKGHSHVYWYRQLPEEGLKFMVYLQKENIIDESGMPKERFSAEFPKEGPSILRIQQVVRGDSAAYFCASSPASAGELFFGEGSRLTVL.

The genes are TRBV29-1 and TRBJ1-1, with D possibly being TRBD1 (5 bases). CDR1 and CDR2 (germline): SQVTM, ANQGSEA. The ends were cut back, 4 bases at V and 1 base at J, with 13 bases in the middle. This CDR3 has 14 amino acids. The CDR3 region has the DNA TGCAGCGTTGTCGTGGCAGACAGGAACACTGAAGCTTTCTTT. It codes for CSVVVADRNTEAFF.

V and J are TRBV9 and TRBJ2-7; D gene ambiguous. Germline CDR1 and CDR2: SGDLS and YYNGEE. The CDR3 is made up of 14 amino acids. Trimming pared 5 bases from V and 2 bases from J, leaving 14 bases between. CDR3 loop: CASSIQRSPYEQYF. The CDR3 bases are TGTGCCAGCAGTATCCAGCGATCCCCCTACGAGCAGTACTTC.

The chain recombines TRBV7-9 with TRBJ2-5, with 10 bases lining up with TRBD1. V lost 5 bases to trimming and J lost 4 bases; unmatched junction nucleotides: 7. Per germline, CDR1 SEHNR and CDR2 FQNEAQ (reference sequence). CDR3 length equals 15 residues. The CDR3 spells CASSPPGQGTETQYF. CDR3 sequence (DNA): TGTGCCAGCAGCCCACCGGGACAGGGGACAGAGACCCAGTACTTC.

The gene calls are TRBV19 and TRBJ2-5; a possible D gene is TRBD1 (6 bases). The V end was cut by 5 bases, the J end by 5 bases, with 12 bases between. The germline V gene encodes CDR1 LNHDA and CDR2 SQIVND (reference sequence). The CDR3 extends over 13 amino acids. For the CDR3, the DNA is TGTGCCAGTAGTTCCAGGGGTAGCGAGACCCAGTACTTC. Its protein is CASSSRGSETQYF.

This chain uses TRBV5-1 with TRBJ2-3; TRBD1 matches 7 bases. V was clipped by 5 bases and J by 6 bases; unmatched bases: 12. Germline V gene data show CDR1 as SGHRS and CDR2 as YFSETQ. The CDR3 runs to 15 residues. In DNA, the CDR3 is TGCGCCAGCAGAAGGGATGGGCAGGGGGATGATACGCAGTATTTT. Its translation: CASRRDGQGDDTQYF.

V gene TRBV4-1 combines with J gene TRBJ2-1; 9 bases fit TRBD2. The germline CDR1 and CDR2 sequences are MGHRA and YSYEKL. The CDR3 has 16 residues. Trimming took 4 bases from V and 1 from J; bases not matched to a gene: 5. The CDR3 spells CASSPLAGLSYNEQFF. The CDR3 region has the DNA TGCGCCAGCAGCCCCCTAGCGGGGTTGTCCTACAATGAGCAGTTCTTC.

This rearrangement joins TRBV11-2 to TRBJ2-5, with D possibly being TRBD2 (6 bases). Trimming left V 5 bases short and J 4 bases short, with 14 bases between. The germline V gene encodes CDR1 SGHAT and CDR2 FQNNGV. This CDR3 has 14 amino acids. For the CDR3, the DNA is TGTGCCAGCAGCCCCGGGAGTCCAGGAGAGACCCAGTACTTC. This encodes CASSPGSPGETQYF.

This clone was observed a few times. This rearrangement joins TRBV6-5 to TRBJ1-6; TRBD1 agrees at 7 bases. This CDR3 comprises 12 residues. Trimming cost V 6 bases and J 10 bases; bases outside gene matches: 3. Looked up from germline, CDR1 is MNHEY and CDR2 is SVGAGI. The CDR3 reads CASSDRESPLHF. The DNA of the CDR3 is TGTGCCAGCAGCGACAGGGAATCACCCCTCCACTTT.

The chain employs TRBV5-1 and TRBJ1-1, with D possibly being TRBD1 (5 bases). The length of the CDR3 is 12 residues. Germline CDR1 is SGHRS and CDR2 is YFSETQ. V was trimmed by 4 bases and J by 4 bases, leaving 8 bases between them. DNA of the CDR3: TGCGCCAGCAGCCCAAGGGGCACTGAAGCTTTCTTT. Translating it yields CASSPRGTEAFF.